This TCR beta chain was sequenced for a study of T cells in Graves' hyperthyroidism and ophthalmopathy. General study results and limits: Peripheral blood also featured most of the thyroid clonotypes expanded above 0.001.

Any patient presenting with uncontrolled infection, other autoimmune disease, pregnancy or lactation was left out. Many counts were recorded for this clonotype. Its matching antigen is unknown. V shed 7 bases and J shed 1 base, with 11 bases lying between them. The CDR3 length is 14 residues. Germline V gene lookup returns CDR1 SGHAT and CDR2 FQNNGV. TCR beta CDR3 regions were amplified from RNA. First-round RT-PCR with HTBI primers amplified the TCR CDR3 region. TCRdb re-called the multiplex PCR reads through MiXCR, storing one row per CDR3 protein. The table records 500,000 to 650,000 distinct CDR3 sequences, approximately 15% of them present only once.

The sample was blood. The TCR originated in a woman in her 50s with Graves' ophthalmopathy. The rearrangement links TRBV11-2 to TRBJ2-1; a weak D match, TRBD2 (6 bases). The CDR3 is CASTRLASYNEQFF. The CDR3 nucleotides are TGTGCCAGCACGCGGCTAGCGTCCTACAATGAGCAGTTCTTC.